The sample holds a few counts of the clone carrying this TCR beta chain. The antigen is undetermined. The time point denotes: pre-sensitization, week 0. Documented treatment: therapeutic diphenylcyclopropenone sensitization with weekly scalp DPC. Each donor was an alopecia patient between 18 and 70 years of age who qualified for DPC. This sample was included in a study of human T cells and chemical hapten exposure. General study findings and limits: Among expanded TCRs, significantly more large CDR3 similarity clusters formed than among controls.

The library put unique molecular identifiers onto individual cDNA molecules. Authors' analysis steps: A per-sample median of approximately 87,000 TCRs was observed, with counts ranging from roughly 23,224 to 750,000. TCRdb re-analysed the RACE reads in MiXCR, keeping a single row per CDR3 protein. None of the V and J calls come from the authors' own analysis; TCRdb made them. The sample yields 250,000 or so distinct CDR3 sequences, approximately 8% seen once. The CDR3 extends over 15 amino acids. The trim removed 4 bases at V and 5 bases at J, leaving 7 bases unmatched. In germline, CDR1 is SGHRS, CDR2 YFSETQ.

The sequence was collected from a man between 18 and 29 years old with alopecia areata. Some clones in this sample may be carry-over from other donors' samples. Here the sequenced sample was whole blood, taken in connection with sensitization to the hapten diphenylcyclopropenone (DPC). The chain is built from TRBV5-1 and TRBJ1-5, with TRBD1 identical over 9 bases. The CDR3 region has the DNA TGCGCCAGCAGCAGACAGGGGGGCGATGATCAGCCCCAGCATTTT. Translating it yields CASSRQGGDDQPQHF.